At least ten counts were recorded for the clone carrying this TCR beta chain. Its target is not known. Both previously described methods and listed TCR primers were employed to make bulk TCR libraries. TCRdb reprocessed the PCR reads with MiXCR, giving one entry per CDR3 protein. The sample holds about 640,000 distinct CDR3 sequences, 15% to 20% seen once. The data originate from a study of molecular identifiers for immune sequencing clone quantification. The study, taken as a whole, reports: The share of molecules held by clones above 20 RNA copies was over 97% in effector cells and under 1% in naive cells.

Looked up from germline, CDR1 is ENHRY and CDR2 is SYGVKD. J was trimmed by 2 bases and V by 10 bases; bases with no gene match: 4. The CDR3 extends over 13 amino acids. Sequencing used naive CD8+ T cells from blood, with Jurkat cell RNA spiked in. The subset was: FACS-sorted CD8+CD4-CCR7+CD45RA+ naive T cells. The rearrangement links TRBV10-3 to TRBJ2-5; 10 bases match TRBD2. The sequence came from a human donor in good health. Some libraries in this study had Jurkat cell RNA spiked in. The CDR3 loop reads CATETSGQETQYF. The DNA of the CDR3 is TGTGCCACCGAGACTAGCGGGCAAGAGACCCAGTACTTC.